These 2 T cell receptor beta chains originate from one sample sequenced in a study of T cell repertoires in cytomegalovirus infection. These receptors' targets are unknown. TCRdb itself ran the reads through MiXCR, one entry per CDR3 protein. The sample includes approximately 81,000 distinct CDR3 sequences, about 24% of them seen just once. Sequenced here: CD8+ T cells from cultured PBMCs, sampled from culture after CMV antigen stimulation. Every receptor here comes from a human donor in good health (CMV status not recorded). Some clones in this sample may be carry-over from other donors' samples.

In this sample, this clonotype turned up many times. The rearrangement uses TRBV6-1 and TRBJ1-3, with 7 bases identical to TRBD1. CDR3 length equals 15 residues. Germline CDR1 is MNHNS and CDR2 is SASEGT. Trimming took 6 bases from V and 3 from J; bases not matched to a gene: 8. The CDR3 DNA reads TGTGCCAGCAGCCCCGGACAGGCCGATGGAAACACCATATATTTT. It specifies CASSPGQADGNTIYF.

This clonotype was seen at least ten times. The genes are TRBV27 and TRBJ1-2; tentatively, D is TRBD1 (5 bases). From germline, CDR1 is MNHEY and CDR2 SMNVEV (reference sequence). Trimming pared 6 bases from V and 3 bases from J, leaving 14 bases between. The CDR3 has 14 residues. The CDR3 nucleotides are TGTGCCAGCAGGGGGCTTCAACTAGACTATGGCTACACCTTC. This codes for CASRGLQLDYGYTF.